These 6 T cell receptor beta chains were all obtained from the same sample, sequenced in a study of blood T cell repertoires in COVID-19. TCRdb's table, derived via immunoSEQ multiplex PCR, lists solely in-frame clones and lacks some. The sample lists about 91,000 clones; around 90% were seen once. Specimen: peripheral blood. The receptors were gathered from an elderly woman with active COVID-19.

A few counts support this clone. V is TRBV24-1 and J is TRBJ2-1, with D possibly TRBD2 on 6 matching bases. Trimming left V 4 bases short and J 0 bases short, with 15 bases between. This CDR3 is built from 17 residues. Per the germline V gene, CDR1 is KGHDR and CDR2 is SFDVKD. The CDR3 is CATSDHRGGSSYNEQFF. CDR3 sequence (DNA): TGTGCCACCAGTGACCACCGTGGGGGGAGCTCCTACAATGAGCAGTTCTTC.

The gene calls are TRBV20-1 and TRBJ2-7; a possible D gene is TRBD1 (6 bases). Germline assignment: CDR1 DFQATT and CDR2 SNEGSKA (reference sequence). Trimming took off 4 bases at V and 5 bases at J, with 9 bases between the two ends. CDR3 length: 11 amino acids. The CDR3 DNA follows: TGCAGTGCTACAGGGGATGACGAGCAGTACTTC. This gives the protein CSATGDDEQYF.

J is TRBJ2-7 and V is TRBV4-1; D call uncertain. CDR1 is MGHRA and CDR2 is YSYEKL in the germline V gene. This CDR3 spans 15 amino acids. Trimming pared 1 base from V and 0 bases from J, leaving 10 bases between. The CDR3, as DNA: TGCGCCAGCAGCCAAGTCCCCCTTTCCTCCTACGAGCAGTACTTC. Translating it yields CASSQVPLSSYEQYF.

The chain couples TRBV7-2 to TRBJ2-7; TRBD1 agrees at 7 bases. J gave up 2 bases and V 5 bases, and 9 bases lay outside the gene matches. CDR1 is SGHTA and CDR2 is FQGNSA in the germline V gene. This CDR3 has 15 residues. The chain's CDR3 is CASSGTRDSAYEQYF. CDR3 nucleotides: TGTGCCAGCAGCGGGACCCGGGACAGCGCCTACGAGCAGTACTTC.

In this sample, this clone turned up once. This chain uses TRBV7-2 with TRBJ1-2, with unresolved D. This CDR3 comprises 11 residues. V was cut by 11 bases and J by 7 bases, with 14 bases left in between. Germline V CDR1 and CDR2: SGHTA, FQGNSA. The CDR3 loop is CAGGIGRGYTF. CDR3 in DNA: TGTGCCGGAGGGATAGGGCGTGGCTACACCTTC.

The chain couples TRBV29-1 to TRBJ2-3; tentative D call: TRBD2 (6 bases). The CDR3 has 15 amino acids. CDR1 and CDR2 from the germline V gene are SQVTM and ANQGSEA. Trimming left V 6 bases short and J 0 bases short, with 16 bases between. The CDR3 DNA is TGCAGCGTAATAAAAAGCGGGTCTAGCACAGATACGCAGTATTTT. This gives the protein CSVIKSGSSTDTQYF.